The 2 T cell receptor beta chains below were found in one sample sequenced in a study of blood T cell repertoires in COVID-19. Sequenced by immunoSEQ multiplex PCR; TCRdb stores in-frame clones only, minus some. The table includes some 110,000 clones, approximately 84% detected once. Sequenced input: peripheral blood. The receptors were gathered from a man in his forties with acute or convalescent COVID-19.

The V gene is TRBV28, the J gene TRBJ1-1; D uncertain. The CDR3 consists of 14 residues. The V end was cut by 2 bases, the J end by 2 bases, with 9 bases between. From germline, CDR1 is MDHEN and CDR2 SYDVKM. Here the CDR3 DNA reads TGTGCCAGCAGTTTAGGAGGATCTAACACTGAAGCTTTCTTT. It is translated as CASSLGGSNTEAFF. The full variable domain, rest sourced from reference TRBV28 and TRBJ1-1, is DVKVTQSSRYLVKRTGEKVFLECVQDMDHENMFWYRQDPGLGLRLIYFSYDVKMKEKGDIPEGYSVSREKKERFSLILESASTNQTSMYLCASSLGGSNTEAFFGQGTRLTVV.

This chain connects TRBV12-3 or TRBV12-4 to TRBJ2-7; weak D call: TRBD1 (5 bases). Trimming stripped 4 bases from V and 6 bases from J, with 10 bases between. CDR3 length: 12 amino acids. The CDR3 region is CASSSTGPEQYF. The CDR3 DNA is TGTGCCAGCAGTTCCACAGGTCCCGAGCAGTACTTC.